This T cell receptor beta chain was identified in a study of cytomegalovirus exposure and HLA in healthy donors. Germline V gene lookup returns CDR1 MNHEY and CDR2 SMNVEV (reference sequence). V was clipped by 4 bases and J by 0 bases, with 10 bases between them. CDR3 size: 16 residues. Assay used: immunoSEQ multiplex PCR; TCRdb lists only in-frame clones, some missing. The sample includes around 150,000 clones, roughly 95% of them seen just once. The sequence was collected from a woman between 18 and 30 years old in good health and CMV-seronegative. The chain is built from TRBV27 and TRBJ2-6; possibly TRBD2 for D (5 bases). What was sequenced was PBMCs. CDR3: CASSSPGYSGANVLTF. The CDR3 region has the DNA TGTGCCAGCAGTTCACCGGGATACTCTGGGGCCAACGTCCTGACTTTC.